These T cell receptor beta chains were read from a single sample in a study of graft-versus-host responses after intestinal transplantation. Which antigens these TCRs recognize remains unknown. Produced via immunoSEQ multiplex PCR; TCRdb's table is partial and in-frame only. The sample yields about 93,000 clones, 85% to 95% seen once. The sample in question was unstimulated CD8+ T cells sorted from spleen or lymph node cells, obtained before intestinal transplant. These receptors were collected from a human donor who received an intestinal transplant. Both conserved end residues are part of each CDR3. D genes are given only for firm matches. For some rows the clone size is stated as once, few or many, or as a class when expanded; others skip it.

TRBV4-1	once	TRBD2	TRBJ2-1	TGCGCCAGCAGCCAACATAGCGGGAGCTCCTACAATGAGCAGTTCTTC	CASSQHSGSSYNEQFF
TRBV27	NA	TRBD2	TRBJ2-7	TGTGCCAGCGCCCTAGCGGCGTCCTACGAGCAGTACTTC	CASALAASYEQYF
TRBV7-8	once	TRBD1	TRBJ1-5	TGTGCCAGCAGCTCCAGGACAGGGAAGGGCAATCAGCCCCAGCATTTT	CASSSRTGKGNQPQHF
TRBV7-9	NA	TRBD1	TRBJ1-2	TGTGCCAGCAGCTTAGCCATGTTCGGGACAGGGGATGGCTACACCTTC	CASSLAMFGTGDGYTF
TRBV6-5	NA	NA	TRBJ2-7	TGTGCCAGCAGCCTTAGACTAAACATCTACGAGCAGTACTTC	CASSLRLNIYEQYF
TRBV4-1	NA	NA	TRBJ2-1	TGCGCCAGCAGCCAAGAGCCAGGATACAATGAGCAGTTCTTC	CASSQEPGYNEQFF
TRBV19	NA	TRBD1	TRBJ1-5	TGTGCCAGTAGTATTGGACAGGGAACTCAGCCCCAGCATTTT	CASSIGQGTQPQHF
TRBV27	NA	NA	TRBJ2-3	TGTGCCAGCAGTTTATTACGGGGAGATACGCAGTATTTT	CASSLLRGDTQYF
TRBV10-2	NA	NA	TRBJ2-6	TGCGCCAGCAGTGAGTCTTTAGACAGAAACAACGTCCTGACTTTC	CASSESLDRNNVLTF
TRBV10-2	NA	NA	TRBJ2-7	TGCGCCAGCAGTGAAGGACTTTGGTCCTACGAGCAGTACTTC	CASSEGLWSYEQYF
TRBV2	NA	TRBD2	TRBJ2-5	TGTGCCAGCAGGGACGCAATCGGGGAGCGGGGGGGCCCTGGGGCCCAGTACTTC	CASRDAIGERGGPGAQYF
TRBV9	once	TRBD2	TRBJ2-5	TGTGCCAGCAGCGTAGGTATTAGCGGGTTTTACCAAGAGACCCAGTACTTC	CASSVGISGFYQETQYF
TRBV19	once	NA	TRBJ1-1	TGTGCCTCTTCGGACAGGAACACTGAAGCTTTCTTT	CASSDRNTEAFF
TRBV28	once	TRBD1	TRBJ2-3	TGTGCCACCCACCCCTACAGGGGCAGTAGCGATACGCAGTATTTT	CATHPYRGSSDTQYF
TRBV7-6	NA	NA	TRBJ1-1	TGTGCCAGCAGCTTAGGCGGGGAAGCTTTCTTT	CASSLGGEAFF
TRBV9	NA	TRBD2	TRBJ2-3	TGTGCCAGCAGCGTAGAGTCTAGCGGGATTCCTAGCACAGATACGCAGTATTTT	CASSVESSGIPSTDTQYF
TRBV5-1	NA	TRBD1	TRBJ2-7	TGCGCCAGCAGCATGACAGGGGGTGAGAACGAGCAGTACTTC	CASSMTGGENEQYF
TRBV7-9	NA	TRBD1	TRBJ2-5	TGTGCCAGCAGCCATTCGATGACAGGGAGTGAAGAGACCCAGTACTTC	CASSHSMTGSEETQYF
TRBV29-1	NA	NA	TRBJ1-1	TGCAGCGTTGACAGGAACACTGAAGCTTTCTTT	CSVDRNTEAFF
TRBV7-6	NA	TRBD2	TRBJ2-3	TGTGCCAGCAGTTATAGCGGGACATCTCTCACAGATACGCAGTATTTT	CASSYSGTSLTDTQYF
TRBV19	NA	TRBD2	TRBJ2-7	TGTGCCAGTAGCCCCGGACTAGCGGGAGGCAATGAGCAGTACTTC	CASSPGLAGGNEQYF
TRBV19	NA	NA	TRBJ2-1	TGTGCCAGTAGTCCTGGGGCTGCCAATGAGCAGTTCTTC	CASSPGAANEQFF
TRBV27	NA	TRBD1	TRBJ1-4	TGTGCCAGCCGGATCAGGGGGCTAGGCGCAACTAATGAAAAACTGTTTTTT	CASRIRGLGATNEKLFF
TRBV11-1	NA	NA	TRBJ1-1	TGTGCCAGCAGCCGAATCACAGGGCTCGCCACTGAAGCTTTCTTT	CASSRITGLATEAFF
TRBV19	NA	NA	TRBJ2-5	TGTGCCAGTAGTATCTCTTACCAAGAGACCCAGTACTTC	CASSISYQETQYF
TRBV28	NA	TRBD2	TRBJ2-7	TGTGCCAGCAGCGGCACTAGCGGGGACTCCTACGAGCAGTACTTC	CASSGTSGDSYEQYF
TRBV19	NA	NA	TRBJ1-1	TGTGCCAGTAGTATTTTAGGGGTAACTGAAGCTTTCTTT	CASSILGVTEAFF
TRBV7-9	NA	TRBD2	TRBJ2-1	TGTGCCAGCAGAACGGAGCGGGGGGGCTCCTACAATGAGCAGTTCTTC	CASRTERGGSYNEQFF
TRBV27	NA	NA	TRBJ1-5	TGTGCCAGCAGTTTTTATAGCAATCAGCCCCAGCATTTT	CASSFYSNQPQHF
TRBV4-1	NA	NA	TRBJ2-5	TGCGCCAGCAGCCAAGTGTATCCGGGGGAGCGGGAGACCCAGTACTTC	CASSQVYPGERETQYF
TRBV14	NA	NA	TRBJ1-1	TGTGCCAGCAGCCATGTACTTGGGCGTGAAGCTTTCTTT	CASSHVLGREAFF
TRBV6-4	NA	TRBD1	TRBJ1-6	TGTGCCAGCAGTGACTCGACAGGGGGTTCACCCCTCCACTTT	CASSDSTGGSPLHF